Presented here are 27 T cell receptor beta chains from one specimen sequenced in a study of patients and donors after allogeneic stem cell transplantation. TCRdb fed the RT-PCR reads into MiXCR, producing one record per CDR3 protein. The sample consists of about 160,000 distinct CDR3 sequences, about a third of them appearing once. The sequencing sample was made of blood, either unsorted or a sorted T cell fraction (not recorded which). The receptors come from a human donor who was either an allogeneic HSCT recipient or a stem cell or donor lymphocyte infusion donor (not recorded which). It is not recorded whose cells these are; they may come from a transplant donor.

The rearrangement joins TRBV6-2 or TRBV6-3 to TRBJ2-1, with D perhaps given as TRBD1 or TRBD2 (6 bases each). This CDR3 region has 13 residues. Trimming removed 0 bases from V and 12 bases from J, with 12 bases in between. The V gene's germline CDR1 is MNHEY and CDR2 SVGEGT. This CDR3 is CASSYSGGPRQFF. The DNA of the CDR3 is TGTGCCAGCAGTTACTCGGGGGGCCCCAGGCAGTTCTTC.

CDR3 loop: CASSFPWSPDRQYV. CDR3 nucleotide sequence: TGTGCCAGCAGCTTCCCATGGTCCCCGGATCGGCAGTACGTC. V is TRBV7-9 and J is TRBJ2-7; no clear D. Between the trimmed V and J ends, which lost 3 bases and 9 bases, there was a span of 18 bases. CDR3 size: 14 residues. Germline loops: CDR1 SEHNR, CDR2 FQNEAQ (reference sequence).

This clonotype was seen only a few times. V is TRBV10-3 and J is TRBJ1-2; D remains unclear. CDR3 size: 14 residues. Germline V CDR1 and CDR2: ENHRY, SYGVKD. Trimming took 2 bases from V and 3 from J, leaving 10 bases between them. The CDR3 region is CAISEPSSYYGYTF. CDR3 DNA sequence: TGTGCCATCAGTGAGCCTTCGAGCTACTATGGCTACACCTTC.

CDR3 bases: TGCAGTGCTAGAGCCGGGGGTACGCAGTATTTT. Its protein product is CSARAGGTQYF. The chain is built from TRBV20-1 and TRBJ2-3, with TRBD2 as a possible D gene (6 bases). V was cut by 1 base and J by 8 bases, with 7 bases left in between. Germline V gives CDR1 DFQATT, CDR2 SNEGSKA (reference sequence). The CDR3 covers 11 residues.

The chain uses TRBV24-1 and TRBJ1-2; D is unresolved. Germline V gene lookup returns CDR1 KGHDR and CDR2 SFDVKD. Trimming pared 2 bases from V and 6 bases from J, leaving 12 bases between. This CDR3 has 14 residues. The CDR3 sequence: CATSDWSSEHGYTF. For the CDR3, the DNA is TGTGCCACCAGTGATTGGTCCAGCGAACATGGCTACACCTTC.

This clonotype was counted only a few times. J is TRBJ1-1 and V is TRBV6-5; D may be TRBD1 (6 bases). Trimming stripped 4 bases from V and 1 base from J, with 16 bases between. The CDR3 has 16 residues. Looked up from germline, CDR1 is MNHEY and CDR2 is SVGAGI. CDR3 residues: CASSLRGNWANTEAFF. The CDR3 region has the DNA TGTGCCAGCAGTTTAAGGGGGAATTGGGCGAACACTGAAGCTTTCTTT.

The chain recombines TRBV12-3 or TRBV12-4 with TRBJ1-2, with a weak D call TRBD1 (5 bases). The CDR3 contains 17 residues. V shed 1 base and J shed 0 bases, with 15 bases lying between them. CDR3 DNA sequence: TGTGCCAGCAGTTTAGGACGGGGCCTAGGCTCTAACTATGGCTACACCTTC. Its translation: CASSLGRGLGSNYGYTF.

The chain recombines TRBV9 with TRBJ2-3; D is possibly TRBD2 (7 bases). The V gene lost 0 bases and the J gene lost 2 bases, with 13 bases spanning the gap. The CDR3 has 16 residues. CDR1 SGDLS and CDR2 YYNGEE come from the germline V gene. DNA of the CDR3: TGTGCCAGCAGCGTAGCTGGCGGGGGCATCACAGATACGCAGTATTTT. It translates to CASSVAGGGITDTQYF.

The chain recombines TRBV6-5 with TRBJ2-5; no clear D. The CDR3 length is 13 residues. Trimming shortened V by 1 base and J by 7 bases, and 10 bases separated the two germline ends. CDR1 MNHEY and CDR2 SVGAGI come from the germline V gene. The CDR3 bases are TGTGCCAGCAGTTACTTTCGCTCCGGGACCCAGTACTTC. This gives the protein CASSYFRSGTQYF.

V gene TRBV14 combines with J gene TRBJ2-7, with D maybe TRBD1 (6 bases). CDR3 size: 18 residues. Per germline, CDR1 SGHDN and CDR2 FVKESK. Trimming removed 1 base from V and 1 base from J, with 20 bases in between. CDR3 in amino acids: CASSQVFGARGLSYEQYF. The CDR3 coding sequence is TGTGCCAGCAGCCAAGTATTTGGAGCCAGGGGCTTATCCTACGAGCAGTACTTC.

The rearrangement joins TRBV27 to TRBJ2-7; D is unclear. The germline CDR1 and CDR2 sequences are MNHEY and SMNVEV (reference sequence). This CDR3 spans 15 amino acids. The V end lost 2 bases, the J end lost 0 bases, and 11 bases lay between the germline ends. The CDR3 loop is CASSLTSEVSYEQYF. CDR3 coding DNA: TGTGCCAGCAGTTTAACCAGCGAGGTCTCCTACGAGCAGTACTTC.

This clonotype was picked up a small number of times. The rearrangement uses TRBV5-6 and TRBJ2-4; TRBD1 might be the D (6 bases). Between the trimmed V and J ends, which lost 4 bases and 7 bases, there was a span of 12 bases. Germline V gene lookup returns CDR1 SGHDT and CDR2 YYEEEE. CDR3 length equals 13 residues. The CDR3 loop is CASSRGFENIQYF. CDR3 coding DNA: TGTGCCAGCAGCAGGGGGTTTGAGAACATTCAGTACTTC.

This clonotype was counted between two and nine times. The rearrangement uses TRBV12-3 or TRBV12-4 and TRBJ2-7; TRBD1 matches 11 bases. The length of the CDR3 is 14 residues. The V segment lost 3 bases and the J segment 6 bases; nucleotides outside the gene matches: 4. The CDR3 here is CASSFGTGGPEQYV. For the CDR3, the DNA is TGTGCCAGCAGTTTTGGGACAGGGGGACCCGAGCAGTACGTC.

The chain recombines TRBV4-3 with TRBJ2-6; D may be TRBD2 (6 bases). V lost 1 base to trimming and J lost 1 base, with 14 bases between them. The CDR3 is 18 amino acids. The germline CDR1 and CDR2 sequences are LGHNA and YSLEER. The CDR3 loop reads CASSQGEVVLSGANVLTF. The CDR3 DNA sequence: TGCGCCAGCAGCCAAGGGGAGGTAGTTCTATCTGGGGCCAACGTCCTGACTTTC.

The CDR3, as DNA: TGTGCCAGCAGTTACTCGAGGGACAGGGGAATTTTCAGCTATGGCTACACCTTC. The encoded protein is CASSYSRDRGIFSYGYTF. V usage is TRBV6-5 and J usage is TRBJ1-2; 10 positions match TRBD1. V trimming: 0 bases; J trimming: 4 bases; junction bases outside the gene matches: 11. The CDR3 is made up of 18 amino acids. The germline V gene has CDR1 MNHEY and CDR2 SVGAGI.

The chain is built from TRBV7-2 and TRBJ1-3; weak D call: TRBD1 (5 bases). This CDR3 spans 16 amino acids. Trimming cost V 4 bases and J 2 bases, with 15 bases left between them. Per germline, CDR1 SGHTA and CDR2 FQGNSA. CDR3 loop: CASSYLGLETGNTIYF. The CDR3 nucleotides read TGTGCCAGCAGCTACTTGGGGCTTGAAACTGGAAACACCATATATTTT.

The gene calls are TRBV27 and TRBJ2-3; D may be TRBD2 (6 bases). V lost 2 bases and J lost 2, with 14 bases in between. Germline CDR1 and CDR2: MNHEY and SMNVEV (reference sequence). The CDR3 consists of 16 residues. CDR3 loop: CASSLNAGGTTDTQYF. The CDR3 DNA is TGTGCCAGCAGTTTAAACGCCGGGGGAACCACAGATACGCAGTATTTT.

The V call is TRBV20-1, the J call TRBJ1-6; a possible D gene is TRBD1 (5 bases). This CDR3 spans 14 amino acids. Germline CDR1 reads DFQATT; CDR2 reads SNEGSKA (reference sequence). Trimming shortened V by 3 bases and J by 6 bases, and 12 bases separated the two germline ends. The CDR3 sequence: CSASIGASNSPLHF. The CDR3 bases are TGCAGTGCTAGCATAGGGGCCAGTAATTCACCCCTCCACTTT.

There are a few counts of this clonotype. The chain combines TRBV11-2 with TRBJ1-3; D unresolved. V dropped 5 bases and J dropped 4 bases, with 15 bases sitting between them. Germline CDR1 SGHAT, CDR2 FQNNGV. This CDR3 is built from 15 residues. In DNA, the CDR3 is TGTGCCAGCAGCCCTAGGAGGATAACGGGAAACACCATATATTTT. Translation: CASSPRRITGNTIYF.

The J gene is TRBJ2-7, the V gene TRBV28, with 8 bases aligning to TRBD1. Looked up from germline, CDR1 is MDHEN and CDR2 is SYDVKM. CDR3 length: 14 residues. V shed 5 bases and J 4 bases; nucleotides not matched to a gene: 7. As DNA, the CDR3 is TGTGCCAGCAGTCCCCGGGACAGGAGGTACGAGCAGTACTTC. The encoded protein is CASSPRDRRYEQYF.

The V call is TRBV24-1, the J call TRBJ1-5; D not certain. This CDR3 has 12 residues. Germline CDR1 reads KGHDR; CDR2 reads SFDVKD. V was trimmed by 7 bases and J by 6 bases, leaving 9 bases between them. The CDR3 coding sequence is TGTGCCACCAGCGAGCGGGGTCAGCCCCAGCATTTT. It yields the protein CATSERGQPQHF.

CDR3 DNA sequence: TGTGCCAGCAGCCATCCGGGGGCGTCGTGGGCAACTAATGAAAAACTGTTTTTT. Translation gives CASSHPGASWATNEKLFF. This chain connects TRBV3-1 to TRBJ1-4, with D tentatively TRBD1 (6 bases). In germline, CDR1 is LGHDT, CDR2 YNNKEL (reference sequence). V lost 3 bases and J lost 0, with 17 bases in between. This CDR3 is built from 18 residues.

J is TRBJ2-1 and V is TRBV21-1. TRBV21-1 is deemed a pseudogene. The CDR3 has 13 amino acids. Here the CDR3 DNA reads TGTGCCAGCAGCGGTTCCGAAAGTAATGAGCAGTTCTTC. It encodes CASSGSESNEQFF.

This clonotype was seen more than once but under ten times. This chain uses TRBV12-3 or TRBV12-4 with TRBJ1-2; no firm D call. The CDR3 spans 15 residues. Deletions cut 3 bases from V and 3 bases from J, with 14 bases between. This CDR3 is CASSFFFDGYYGYTF. The CDR3 DNA reads TGTGCCAGCAGTTTCTTTTTCGACGGATACTATGGCTACACCTTC.

The chain is built from TRBV7-2 and TRBJ2-4; D unresolved. V was clipped by 6 bases and J by 7 bases, with 1 base between them. Germline values: CDR1 SGHTA, CDR2 FQGNSA. This CDR3 is built from 9 residues. CDR3 sequence (DNA): TGTGCCAGCAGTAACATTCAGTACTTC. Translating gives CASSNIQYF.

This clonotype has just a few counts. The rearrangement links TRBV2 to TRBJ1-2, with TRBD1 as a possible D gene (5 bases). There are 11 residues in the CDR3. With 7 bases removed from V and 7 bases from J, the gap between germline ends came to 10 bases. Germline values: CDR1 SNHLY, CDR2 FYNNEI. In DNA form, the CDR3 reads TGTGCCAGCAATGGGGCGAGTGGCTACACCTTC. Amino acids: CASNGASGYTF.

This clonotype was observed a handful of times. The V and J genes are TRBV10-3 and TRBJ2-1; 7 bases are a match to TRBD2. The V and J ends lost 7 bases and 0 bases, in that order; junction bases with no gene match: 3. The CDR3 length is 14 residues. Germline V gene data show CDR1 as ENHRY and CDR2 as SYGVKD. The CDR3 sequence: CAIKAGRSYNEQFF. The CDR3 DNA sequence: TGTGCCATCAAAGCGGGGCGCTCCTACAATGAGCAGTTCTTC.